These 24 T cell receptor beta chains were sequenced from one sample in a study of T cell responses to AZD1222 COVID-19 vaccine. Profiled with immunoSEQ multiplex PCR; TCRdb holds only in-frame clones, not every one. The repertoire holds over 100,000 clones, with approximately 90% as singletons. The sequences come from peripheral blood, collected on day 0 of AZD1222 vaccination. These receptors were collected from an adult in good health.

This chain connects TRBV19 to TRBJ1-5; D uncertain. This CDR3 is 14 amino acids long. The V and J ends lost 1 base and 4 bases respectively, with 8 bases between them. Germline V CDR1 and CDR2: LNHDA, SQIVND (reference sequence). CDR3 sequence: CASSIGLLNQPQHF. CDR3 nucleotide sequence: TGTGCCAGTAGTATAGGTCTCCTAAATCAGCCCCAGCATTTT.

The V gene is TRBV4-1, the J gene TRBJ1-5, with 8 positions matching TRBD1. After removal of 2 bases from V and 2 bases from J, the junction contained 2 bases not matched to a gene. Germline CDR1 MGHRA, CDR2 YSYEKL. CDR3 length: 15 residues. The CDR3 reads CASSQIQGGNQPQHF. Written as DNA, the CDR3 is TGCGCCAGCAGCCAAATACAGGGGGGCAATCAGCCCCAGCATTTT.

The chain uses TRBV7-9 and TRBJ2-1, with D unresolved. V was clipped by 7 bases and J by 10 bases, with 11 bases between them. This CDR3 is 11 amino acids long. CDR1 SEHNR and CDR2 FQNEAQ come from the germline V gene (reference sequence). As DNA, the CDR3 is TGTGCCAGCACTCTTGCCAGGGAGCAGTTCTTC. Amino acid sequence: CASTLAREQFF.

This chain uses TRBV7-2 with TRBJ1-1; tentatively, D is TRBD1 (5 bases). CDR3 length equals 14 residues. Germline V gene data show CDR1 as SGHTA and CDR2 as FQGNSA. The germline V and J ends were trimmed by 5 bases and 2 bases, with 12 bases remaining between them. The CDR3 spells CASSPRVSNTEAFF. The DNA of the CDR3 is TGTGCCAGCAGCCCCAGGGTGAGCAACACTGAAGCTTTCTTT.

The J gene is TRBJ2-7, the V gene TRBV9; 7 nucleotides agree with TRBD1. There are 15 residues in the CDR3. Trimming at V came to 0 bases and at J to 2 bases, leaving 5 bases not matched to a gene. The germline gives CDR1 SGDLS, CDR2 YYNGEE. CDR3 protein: CASSVGQGLTYEQYF. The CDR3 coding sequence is TGTGCCAGCAGCGTAGGACAGGGCCTTACCTACGAGCAGTACTTC.

Here the CDR3 reads CSARDPYGYTF. DNA of the CDR3: TGCAGCGCCCGGGATCCCTATGGCTACACCTTC. The genes are TRBV29-1 and TRBJ1-2; D ambiguous. Germline-derived CDR1 and CDR2 are SQVTM and ANQGSEA. The CDR3 runs to 11 residues. Trimming left V 7 bases short and J 4 bases short, with 10 bases between.

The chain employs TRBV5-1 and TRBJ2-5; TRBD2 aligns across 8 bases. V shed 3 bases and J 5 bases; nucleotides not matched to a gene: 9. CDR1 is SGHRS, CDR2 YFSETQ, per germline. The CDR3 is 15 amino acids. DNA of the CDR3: TGCGCCAGCAGCTCTACCGGGGGGGCCCTGGAGACCCAGTACTTC. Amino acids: CASSSTGGALETQYF.

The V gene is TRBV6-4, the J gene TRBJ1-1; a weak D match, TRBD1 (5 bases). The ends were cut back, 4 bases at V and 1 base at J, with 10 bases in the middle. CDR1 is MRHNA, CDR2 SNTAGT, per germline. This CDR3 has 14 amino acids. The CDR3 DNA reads TGTGCCAGCAGTGCCGAAGGGGAGAACACTGAAGCTTTCTTT. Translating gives CASSAEGENTEAFF.

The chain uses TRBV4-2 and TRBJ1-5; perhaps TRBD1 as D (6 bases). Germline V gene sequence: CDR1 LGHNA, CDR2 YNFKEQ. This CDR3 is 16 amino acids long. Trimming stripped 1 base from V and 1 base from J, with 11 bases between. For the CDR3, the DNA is TGTGCCAGCAGCCAAGGTGCAGGGACAAGCAATCAGCCCCAGCATTTT. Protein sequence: CASSQGAGTSNQPQHF.

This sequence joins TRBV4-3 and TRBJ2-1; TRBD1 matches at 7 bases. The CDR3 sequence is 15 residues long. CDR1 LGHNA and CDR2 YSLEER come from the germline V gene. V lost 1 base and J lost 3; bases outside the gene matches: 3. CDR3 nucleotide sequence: TGCGCCAGCAGCCAAGTCAGGGGGAACTACAATGAGCAGTTCTTC. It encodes CASSQVRGNYNEQFF.

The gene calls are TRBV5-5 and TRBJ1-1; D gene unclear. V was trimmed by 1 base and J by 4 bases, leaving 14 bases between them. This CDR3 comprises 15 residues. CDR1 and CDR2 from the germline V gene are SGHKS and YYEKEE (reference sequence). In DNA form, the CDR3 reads TGTGCCAGCAGCTTGTCGTTAAGCCCGGGCACTGAAGCTTTCTTT. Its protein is CASSLSLSPGTEAFF.

As DNA, the CDR3 is TGTGCCAGTAGTATAGATCTACGGGTCCGGGATACGCAGTATTTT. Encoded protein: CASSIDLRVRDTQYF. The chain links TRBV19 to TRBJ2-3; D gene unclear. The CDR3 has 15 amino acids. Trimming removed 0 bases at V and 6 bases at J, with 13 bases between. Germline values: CDR1 LNHDA, CDR2 SQIVND (reference sequence).

The CDR3 reads CAISGYTAGTEHNEETQYF. The CDR3 DNA reads TGTGCCATCAGTGGTTACACCGCCGGGACAGAACATAATGAAGAGACCCAGTACTTC. The V call is TRBV10-3, the J call TRBJ2-5; 7 bases match TRBD1. V lost 4 bases to trimming and J lost 3 bases; unmatched junction nucleotides: 20. CDR3 length equals 19 residues. Germline V gives CDR1 ENHRY, CDR2 SYGVKD.

This chain's CDR3 is CASSLGLTGAGGYTF. The CDR3, as DNA: TGCGCCAGCAGCTTGGGATTAACAGGGGCGGGCGGCTACACCTTC. The V gene is TRBV5-1, the J gene TRBJ1-2; 7 bases match TRBD1. CDR1 and CDR2 (germline): SGHRS, YFSETQ. This CDR3 spans 15 amino acids. The trim removed 0 bases at V and 8 bases at J, leaving 10 bases unmatched.

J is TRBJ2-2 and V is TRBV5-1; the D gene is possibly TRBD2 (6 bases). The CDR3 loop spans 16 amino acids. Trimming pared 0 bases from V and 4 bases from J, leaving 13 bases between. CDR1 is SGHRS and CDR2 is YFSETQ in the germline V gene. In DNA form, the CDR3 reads TGCGCCAGCAGCTTGGCCCCAACCGGGGGCACCGGGGAGCTGTTTTTT. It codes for CASSLAPTGGTGELFF. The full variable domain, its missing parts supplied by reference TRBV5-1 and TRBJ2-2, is KAGVTQTPRYLIKTRGQQVTLSCSPISGHRSVSWYQQTPGQGLQFLFEYFSETQRNKGNFPGRFSGRQFSNSRSEMNVSTLELGDSALYLCASSLAPTGGTGELFFGEGSRLTVL.

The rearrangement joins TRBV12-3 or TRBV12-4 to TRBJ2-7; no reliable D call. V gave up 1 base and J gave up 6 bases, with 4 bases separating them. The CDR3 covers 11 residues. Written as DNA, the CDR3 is TGTGCCAGCAGTTTAGGCGGCGAGCAGTACTTC. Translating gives CASSLGGEQYF.

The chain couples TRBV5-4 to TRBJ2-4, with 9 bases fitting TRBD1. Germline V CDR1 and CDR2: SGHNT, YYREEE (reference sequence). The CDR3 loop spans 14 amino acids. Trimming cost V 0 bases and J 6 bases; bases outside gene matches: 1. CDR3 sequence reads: CASSLVGQGNIQYF. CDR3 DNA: TGTGCCAGCAGCTTGGTGGGACAGGGAAACATTCAGTACTTC.

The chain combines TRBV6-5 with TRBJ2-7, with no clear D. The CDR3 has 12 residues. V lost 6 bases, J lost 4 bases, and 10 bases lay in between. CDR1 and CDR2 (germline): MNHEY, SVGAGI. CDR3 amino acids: CASSYRGYEQYF. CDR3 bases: TGTGCCAGCAGCTACCGCGGATACGAGCAGTACTTC.

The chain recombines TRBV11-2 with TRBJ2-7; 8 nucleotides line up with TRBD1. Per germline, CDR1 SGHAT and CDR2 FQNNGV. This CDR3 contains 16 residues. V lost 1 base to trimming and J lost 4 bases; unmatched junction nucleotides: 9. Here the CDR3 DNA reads TGTGCCAGCAGCTTAGCTGCCGGGACAGGTACATACGAGCAGTACTTC. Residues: CASSLAAGTGTYEQYF.

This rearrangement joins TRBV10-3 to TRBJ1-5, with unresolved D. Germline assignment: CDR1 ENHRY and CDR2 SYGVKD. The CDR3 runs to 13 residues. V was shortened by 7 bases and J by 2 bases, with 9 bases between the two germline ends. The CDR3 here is CAIKGPGNQPQHF. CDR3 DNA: TGTGCCATCAAGGGCCCTGGCAATCAGCCCCAGCATTTT.

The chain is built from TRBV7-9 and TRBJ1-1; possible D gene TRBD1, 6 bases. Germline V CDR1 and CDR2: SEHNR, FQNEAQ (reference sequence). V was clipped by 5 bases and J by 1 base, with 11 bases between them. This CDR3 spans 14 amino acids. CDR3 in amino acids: CASSHGQTNTEAFF. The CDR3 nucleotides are TGTGCCAGCAGCCACGGACAGACGAACACTGAAGCTTTCTTT.

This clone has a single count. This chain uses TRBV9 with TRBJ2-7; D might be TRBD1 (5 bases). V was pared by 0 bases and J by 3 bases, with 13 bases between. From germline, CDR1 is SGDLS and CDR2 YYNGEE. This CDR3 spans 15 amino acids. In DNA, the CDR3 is TGTGCCAGCAGCGTAGCAGGGTCCGAGAACTACGAGCAGTACTTC. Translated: CASSVAGSENYEQYF.

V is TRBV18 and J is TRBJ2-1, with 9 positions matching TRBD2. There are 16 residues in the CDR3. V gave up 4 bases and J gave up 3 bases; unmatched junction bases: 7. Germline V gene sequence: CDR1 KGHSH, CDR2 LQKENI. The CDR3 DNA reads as TGTGCCAGCTCACGACCAGCGGGGGGAATCTACAATGAGCAGTTCTTC. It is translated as CASSRPAGGIYNEQFF. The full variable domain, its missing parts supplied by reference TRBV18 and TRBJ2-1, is NAGVMQNPRHLVRRRGQEARLRCSPMKGHSHVYWYRQLPEEGLKFMVYLQKENIIDESGMPKERFSAEFPKEGPSILRIQQVVRGDSAAYFCASSRPAGGIYNEQFFGPGTRLTVL.

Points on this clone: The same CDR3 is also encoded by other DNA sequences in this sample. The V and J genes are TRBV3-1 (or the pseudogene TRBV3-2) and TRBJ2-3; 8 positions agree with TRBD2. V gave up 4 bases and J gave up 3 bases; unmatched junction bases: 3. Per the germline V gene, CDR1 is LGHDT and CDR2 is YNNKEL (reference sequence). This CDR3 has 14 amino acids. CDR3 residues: CASSPSGGTDTQYF. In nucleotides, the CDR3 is TGTGCCAGCAGCCCCTCGGGGGGGACAGATACGCAGTATTTT.